A single count supports the clone carrying this T cell receptor beta chain. Its target is not known. Donors showed nominal health when sampled, although they likely had unrecorded immune exposures. The sample comes from a study of cytomegalovirus exposure and HLA in healthy donors. 60 Vbeta and 13 Jbeta primers were used in PCR. Original handling: Approximately 83 million unique TCR beta chains, roughly 10 million shared, were counted in a later analysis. Profiled with immunoSEQ multiplex PCR; TCRdb holds only in-frame clones, not every one. The DNA was the basis for D and trimming; V, J and clone size are from that table. The sample holds about 160,000 clones, 84% seen once. Whole-study findings and limits: The classifier reportedly diagnosed cytomegalovirus status with high specificity and sensitivity. The records held CMV serostatus as the only immune exposure information.

This sequence was found in a man aged 18 to 30 in good health and CMV-seronegative. The sequenced material came from PBMCs.

The CDR3 DNA sequence: TGTGCCACCAGCAGACGGGAACTCACCGGGGAGCTGTTTTTT. It specifies CATSRRELTGELFF. The chain joins TRBV15 to TRBJ2-2; possibly TRBD2 for D (5 bases). Per the germline V gene, CDR1 is LNHNV and CDR2 is YYDKDF (reference sequence). Trimming removed 2 bases from V and 4 bases from J, with 8 bases in between. The CDR3 is 14 residues long.